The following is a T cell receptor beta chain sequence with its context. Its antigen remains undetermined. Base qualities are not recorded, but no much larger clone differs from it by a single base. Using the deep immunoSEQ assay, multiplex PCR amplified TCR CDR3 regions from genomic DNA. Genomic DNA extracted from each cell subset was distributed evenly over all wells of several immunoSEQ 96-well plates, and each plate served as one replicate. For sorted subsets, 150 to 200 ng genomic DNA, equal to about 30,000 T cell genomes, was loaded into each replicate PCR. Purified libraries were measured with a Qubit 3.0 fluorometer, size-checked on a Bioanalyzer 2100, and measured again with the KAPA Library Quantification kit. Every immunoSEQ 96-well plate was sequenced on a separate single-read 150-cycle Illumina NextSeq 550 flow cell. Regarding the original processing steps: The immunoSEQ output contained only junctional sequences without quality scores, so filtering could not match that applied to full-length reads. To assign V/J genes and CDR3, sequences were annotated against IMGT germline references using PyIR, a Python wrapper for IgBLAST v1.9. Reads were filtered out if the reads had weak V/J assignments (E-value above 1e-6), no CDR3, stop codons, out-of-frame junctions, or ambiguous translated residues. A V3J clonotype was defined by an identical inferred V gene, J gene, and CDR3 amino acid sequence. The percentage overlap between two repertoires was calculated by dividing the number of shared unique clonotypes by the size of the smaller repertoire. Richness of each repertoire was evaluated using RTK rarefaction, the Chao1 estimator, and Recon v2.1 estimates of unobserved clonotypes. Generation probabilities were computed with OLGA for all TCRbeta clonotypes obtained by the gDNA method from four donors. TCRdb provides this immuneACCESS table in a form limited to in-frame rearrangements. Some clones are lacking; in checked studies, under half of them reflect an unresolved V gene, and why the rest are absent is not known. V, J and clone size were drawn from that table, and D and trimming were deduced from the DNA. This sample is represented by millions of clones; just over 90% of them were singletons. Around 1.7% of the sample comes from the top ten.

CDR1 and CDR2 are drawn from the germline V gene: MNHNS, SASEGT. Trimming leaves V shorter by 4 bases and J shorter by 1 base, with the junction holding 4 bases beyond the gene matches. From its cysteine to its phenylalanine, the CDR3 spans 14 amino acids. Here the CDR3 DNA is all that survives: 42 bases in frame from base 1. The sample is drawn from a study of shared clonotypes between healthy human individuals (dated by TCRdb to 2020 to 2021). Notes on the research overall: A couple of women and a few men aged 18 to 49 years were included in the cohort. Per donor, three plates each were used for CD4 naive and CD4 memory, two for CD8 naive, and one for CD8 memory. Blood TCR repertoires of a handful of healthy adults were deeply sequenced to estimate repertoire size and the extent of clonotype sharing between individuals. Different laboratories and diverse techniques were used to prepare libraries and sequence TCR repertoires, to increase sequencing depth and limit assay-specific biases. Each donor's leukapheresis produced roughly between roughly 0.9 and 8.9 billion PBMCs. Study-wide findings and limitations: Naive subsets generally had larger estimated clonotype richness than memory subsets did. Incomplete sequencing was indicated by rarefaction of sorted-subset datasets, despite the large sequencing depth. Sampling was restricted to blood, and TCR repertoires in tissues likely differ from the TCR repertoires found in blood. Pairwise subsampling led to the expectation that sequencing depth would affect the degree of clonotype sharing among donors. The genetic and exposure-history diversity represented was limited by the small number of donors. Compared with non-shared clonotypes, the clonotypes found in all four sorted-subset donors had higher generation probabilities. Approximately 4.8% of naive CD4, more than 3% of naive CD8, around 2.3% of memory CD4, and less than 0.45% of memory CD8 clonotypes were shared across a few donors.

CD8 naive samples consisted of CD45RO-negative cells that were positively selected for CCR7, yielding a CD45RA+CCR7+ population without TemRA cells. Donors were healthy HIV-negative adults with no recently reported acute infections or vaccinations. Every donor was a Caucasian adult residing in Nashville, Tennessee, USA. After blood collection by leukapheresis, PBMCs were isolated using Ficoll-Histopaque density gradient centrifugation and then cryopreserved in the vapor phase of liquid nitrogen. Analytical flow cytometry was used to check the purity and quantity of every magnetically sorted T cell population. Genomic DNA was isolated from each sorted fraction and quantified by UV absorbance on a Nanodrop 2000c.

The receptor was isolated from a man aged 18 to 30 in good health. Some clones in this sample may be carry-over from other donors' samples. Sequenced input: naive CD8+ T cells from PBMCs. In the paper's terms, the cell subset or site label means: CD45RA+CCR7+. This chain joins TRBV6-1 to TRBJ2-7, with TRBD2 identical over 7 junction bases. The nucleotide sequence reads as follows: TGTGCCAGCAGTGTCCTAGCGGTTTCCTACGAGCAGTACTTC. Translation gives CASSVLAVSYEQYF.